This is a list of T cell receptor beta chains from one sample in a study of cytotoxic CD8 clonotypes in ibrutinib-treated CLL. Generated by immunoSEQ multiplex PCR, the TCRdb table keeps only in-frame clones and is missing some. In the table there are 15,000 or so clones, 68% of which are singletons. This material consisted of PBMCs, taken before ibrutinib treatment. The receptors derive from a human donor with chronic lymphocytic leukemia. Both conserved end residues are part of each CDR3. Each record gives: D gene, clone size, J gene, V gene, CDR3 DNA, CDR3 protein. D genes are given only for firm matches. Expanded clones are given a class, and other clones once, few, many or no size at all.

d_gene: TRBD1
abundance: few
j_gene: TRBJ2-2
v_gene: TRBV15
CDR3nt: TGTGCCACCAGCAGAGAACAGGGGCTCACCGGGGAGCTGTTTTTT
CDR3aa: CATSREQGLTGELFF

d_gene: TRBD1
abundance: -
j_gene: TRBJ1-2
v_gene: TRBV10-3
CDR3nt: TGTGCCATCAGTGAACAGGGGGTCTATGGCTACACCTTC
CDR3aa: CAISEQGVYGYTF

d_gene: -
abundance: -
j_gene: TRBJ2-2
v_gene: TRBV5-3
CDR3nt: TGTGCCAGAAGCTTGGGATGGAGGGACTTGAACACCGGGGAGCTGTTTTTT
CDR3aa: CARSLGWRDLNTGELFF

d_gene: -
abundance: -
j_gene: TRBJ2-3
v_gene: TRBV25-1
CDR3nt: TGTGCCAGCAGCCCCCCGAGGGGAAGCCGAGATACGCAGTATTTT
CDR3aa: CASSPPRGSRDTQYF

d_gene: TRBD1
abundance: -
j_gene: TRBJ1-6
v_gene: TRBV5-1
CDR3nt: TGCGCCAGCAGCTTGGGAGACAGGGGCTATAATTCACCCCTCCACTTT
CDR3aa: CASSLGDRGYNSPLHF

d_gene: TRBD1
abundance: once
j_gene: TRBJ1-1
v_gene: TRBV6-5
CDR3nt: TGTGCCAGCAGTACGGGGACAGGGAACAAAGCTTTCTTT
CDR3aa: CASSTGTGNKAFF

d_gene: TRBD2
abundance: once
j_gene: TRBJ2-3
v_gene: TRBV9
CDR3nt: TGTGCCAGCAGCGGAAGCGGGGGGACCGCAGATACGCAGTATTTT
CDR3aa: CASSGSGGTADTQYF

d_gene: TRBD2
abundance: -
j_gene: TRBJ2-7
v_gene: TRBV30
CDR3nt: TGTGCCTGGAGTGTGGGAGCGGGGGGGCAGTACGAGCAGTACTTC
CDR3aa: CAWSVGAGGQYEQYF

d_gene: TRBD1
abundance: -
j_gene: TRBJ2-7
v_gene: TRBV14
CDR3nt: TGTGCCAGCAGCCAAAGACAGGGTCCCTACGAGCAGTACTTC
CDR3aa: CASSQRQGPYEQYF

d_gene: TRBD1
abundance: -
j_gene: TRBJ1-2
v_gene: TRBV5-4
CDR3nt: TGTGCCAGCAGCCCAAACGGACAGGGTCCCTATGGCTACACCTTC
CDR3aa: CASSPNGQGPYGYTF

d_gene: -
abundance: -
j_gene: TRBJ1-1
v_gene: TRBV19
CDR3nt: TGTGCCAGTGTAGGGGAATTGGACACTGAAGCTTTCTTT
CDR3aa: CASVGELDTEAFF

d_gene: TRBD1
abundance: once
j_gene: TRBJ1-4
v_gene: TRBV5-1
CDR3nt: TGCGCCAGCAGCCCCCGGGACAGGGGGCAGGGAAAACTGTTTTTT
CDR3aa: CASSPRDRGQGKLFF

d_gene: -
abundance: -
j_gene: TRBJ1-1
v_gene: TRBV5-3
CDR3nt: TGTGCCAGCAGCTGGGAGAAGGGACTGAACACTGAAGCTTTCTTT
CDR3aa: CASSWEKGLNTEAFF

d_gene: -
abundance: few
j_gene: TRBJ1-1
v_gene: TRBV11-2
CDR3nt: TGTGCCAGCAGCTTCAGGGTAAATGAAGCTTTCTTT
CDR3aa: CASSFRVNEAFF

d_gene: TRBD1
abundance: few
j_gene: TRBJ1-1
v_gene: TRBV10-1
CDR3nt: TGCGCCAGCAGCGCCGGGACAGGGGGTGGAACTGAAGCTTTCTTT
CDR3aa: CASSAGTGGGTEAFF

d_gene: -
abundance: few
j_gene: TRBJ2-7
v_gene: TRBV6-6
CDR3nt: TGTGCCAGCAGTTACAGGCCCGGGACGGGTGGCGAGCAGTACTTC
CDR3aa: CASSYRPGTGGEQYF

d_gene: -
abundance: -
j_gene: TRBJ1-4
v_gene: TRBV28
CDR3nt: TGTGCCAGGGGAATCCGAGGTATCACTAATGAAAAACTGTTTTTT
CDR3aa: CARGIRGITNEKLFF

d_gene: -
abundance: -
j_gene: TRBJ1-5
v_gene: TRBV2
CDR3nt: TGTGCCAGCAGTGGCGACCCAGGGGTATTTCAGCCCCAGCATTTT
CDR3aa: CASSGDPGVFQPQHF

d_gene: -
abundance: few
j_gene: TRBJ1-4
v_gene: TRBV13
CDR3nt: TGTGCCAGCAGCCTGGGTGAAAAACTGTTTTTT
CDR3aa: CASSLGEKLFF

d_gene: TRBD1
abundance: once
j_gene: TRBJ1-1
v_gene: TRBV30
CDR3nt: TGTGCCTGGAGTTCACCGACAGGGGGCGGCCGTGAAGCTTTCTTT
CDR3aa: CAWSSPTGGGREAFF

d_gene: -
abundance: -
j_gene: TRBJ2-5
v_gene: TRBV27
CDR3nt: TGTGCCAGCAAAGGCCGGCCCGAACTCCAAGAGACCCAGTACTTC
CDR3aa: CASKGRPELQETQYF

d_gene: TRBD2
abundance: -
j_gene: TRBJ2-3
v_gene: TRBV7-8
CDR3nt: TGTGCCAGCAGCTTAGAAGTACTAGCGGGGACCACAGATACGCAGTATTTT
CDR3aa: CASSLEVLAGTTDTQYF

d_gene: -
abundance: few
j_gene: TRBJ2-1
v_gene: TRBV11-2
CDR3nt: TGTGCCAGCAGCTCCCGTGGCCAGGGGCGTCGACTTTCCAATGAGCAGTTCTTC
CDR3aa: CASSSRGQGRRLSNEQFF

d_gene: -
abundance: -
j_gene: TRBJ2-7
v_gene: TRBV10-1
CDR3nt: TGCGCCAGCAGCCCCGGACTATCCTACGAGCAGTACTTC
CDR3aa: CASSPGLSYEQYF

d_gene: -
abundance: -
j_gene: TRBJ1-5
v_gene: TRBV7-8
CDR3nt: TGTGCCAGCAGCTTAGTTGGGGTAGGTCAGCCCCAGCATTTT
CDR3aa: CASSLVGVGQPQHF

d_gene: TRBD2
abundance: medium-sized
j_gene: TRBJ2-7
v_gene: TRBV19
CDR3nt: TGTGCCAGTAGCTTAGATAGCGGGAGCCTCTACGAGCAGTACTTC
CDR3aa: CASSLDSGSLYEQYF

d_gene: -
abundance: -
j_gene: TRBJ2-2
v_gene: TRBV7-2
CDR3nt: TGTGCCAGCAGCCGACTCCCTAGGAACACCGGGGAGCTGTTTTTT
CDR3aa: CASSRLPRNTGELFF

d_gene: -
abundance: -
j_gene: TRBJ1-1
v_gene: TRBV9
CDR3nt: TGTGCCAGCAGGAAGACTGAAGCTTTCTTT
CDR3aa: CASRKTEAFF

d_gene: -
abundance: once
j_gene: TRBJ2-5
v_gene: TRBV30
CDR3nt: TGTGCCTGGAGTGTATCCCGTTCCGGAGGAGAGACCCAGTACTTC
CDR3aa: CAWSVSRSGGETQYF

d_gene: -
abundance: -
j_gene: TRBJ1-1
v_gene: TRBV11-1
CDR3nt: TGTGCCAGCAGCCCGGGGACGGGGAACACTGAAGCTTTCTTT
CDR3aa: CASSPGTGNTEAFF

d_gene: -
abundance: -
j_gene: TRBJ1-2
v_gene: TRBV6-1
CDR3nt: TGTGCCAGCAGTGAAAATTACAGGGTTAACTATGGCTACACCTTC
CDR3aa: CASSENYRVNYGYTF

d_gene: -
abundance: once
j_gene: TRBJ2-5
v_gene: TRBV19
CDR3nt: TGTGCCAGTAGCAGGACAACCCAAGAGACCCAGTACTTC
CDR3aa: CASSRTTQETQYF

d_gene: TRBD1
abundance: -
j_gene: TRBJ1-6
v_gene: TRBV28
CDR3nt: TGTGCCAGTAGCCGGGACAGGTTCAATTCACCCCTCCACTTT
CDR3aa: CASSRDRFNSPLHF

d_gene: -
abundance: -
j_gene: TRBJ2-3
v_gene: TRBV19
CDR3nt: TGTGCCATCTCCCTCAGCATGTTGGGCAGAGATACGCAGTATTTT
CDR3aa: CAISLSMLGRDTQYF

d_gene: -
abundance: -
j_gene: TRBJ2-3
v_gene: TRBV9
CDR3nt: TGTGCCAGCAGCGGATCTCGGGGAGATACGCAGTATTTT
CDR3aa: CASSGSRGDTQYF

d_gene: -
abundance: -
j_gene: TRBJ2-7
v_gene: TRBV7-2
CDR3nt: TGTGCCAGCAGCAAAGGACAGTCGCCCTACGAGCAGTACTTC
CDR3aa: CASSKGQSPYEQYF

d_gene: TRBD2
abundance: -
j_gene: TRBJ2-7
v_gene: TRBV28
CDR3nt: TGTGCCAGCAGTTTGGCGGGGGGGCGATCTTACGAGCAGTACTTC
CDR3aa: CASSLAGGRSYEQYF

d_gene: TRBD2
abundance: -
j_gene: TRBJ2-1
v_gene: TRBV10-3
CDR3nt: TGTGCCATCAGTTCGCTCGGCGGGGGGATCAACAATGAGCAGTTCTTC
CDR3aa: CAISSLGGGINNEQFF

d_gene: -
abundance: -
j_gene: TRBJ2-2
v_gene: TRBV7-3
CDR3nt: TGTGCCAGCAGTCCCGGTTGGCGAGGCACCGGGGAGCTGTTTTTT
CDR3aa: CASSPGWRGTGELFF

d_gene: -
abundance: -
j_gene: TRBJ2-3
v_gene: TRBV18
CDR3nt: TGTGCCAGCTCACCCCCCCCCACAGATACGCAGTATTTT
CDR3aa: CASSPPPTDTQYF

d_gene: -
abundance: -
j_gene: TRBJ1-5
v_gene: TRBV30
CDR3nt: TGTGCCTGGAGTGGAGGAAATCAGCCCCAGCATTTT
CDR3aa: CAWSGGNQPQHF

d_gene: -
abundance: -
j_gene: TRBJ2-5
v_gene: TRBV7-7
CDR3nt: TGTGCCAGCAGCTTAGGGCGGACAGAGACCCAGTACTTC
CDR3aa: CASSLGRTETQYF

d_gene: -
abundance: few
j_gene: TRBJ2-7
v_gene: TRBV19
CDR3nt: TGTGCCAGTAGTATCGGCGCGGTGAGCTCCTACGAGCAGTACTTC
CDR3aa: CASSIGAVSSYEQYF

d_gene: -
abundance: -
j_gene: TRBJ2-5
v_gene: TRBV5-1
CDR3nt: TGCGCCAGCAGCTTGGGGGGGTTAAAAGAGACCCAGTACTTC
CDR3aa: CASSLGGLKETQYF

d_gene: -
abundance: -
j_gene: TRBJ1-1
v_gene: TRBV5-1
CDR3nt: TGCGCCAGTGCGGGACAACGGGGCACTGAAGCTTTCTTT
CDR3aa: CASAGQRGTEAFF

d_gene: -
abundance: few
j_gene: TRBJ2-1
v_gene: TRBV7-9
CDR3nt: TGTGCCAGCAGCCCTACTACAGTTGGCGATGAGCAGTTCTTC
CDR3aa: CASSPTTVGDEQFF

d_gene: TRBD2
abundance: -
j_gene: TRBJ2-3
v_gene: TRBV2
CDR3nt: TGTGCCAGCAGCGGTGGGACTAGCGGGGGGCGGGATACGCAGTATTTT
CDR3aa: CASSGGTSGGRDTQYF

d_gene: -
abundance: -
j_gene: TRBJ2-1
v_gene: TRBV7-2
CDR3nt: TGTGCCAGCAGCCAGGGGTGGGGCGGGGACAATGAGCAGTTCTTC
CDR3aa: CASSQGWGGDNEQFF

d_gene: -
abundance: few
j_gene: TRBJ2-7
v_gene: TRBV25-1
CDR3nt: TGTGCCAGCAGTTGGGAAACAGGGGGGGGGTCCTACGAGCAGTACTTC
CDR3aa: CASSWETGGGSYEQYF

d_gene: -
abundance: -
j_gene: TRBJ2-1
v_gene: TRBV6-5
CDR3nt: TGTGCCAGCAGTTACAGGGGGTTAAGTAGCAATGAGCAGTTCTTC
CDR3aa: CASSYRGLSSNEQFF

d_gene: -
abundance: -
j_gene: TRBJ1-6
v_gene: TRBV30
CDR3nt: TGTGCCTGGAAGCTCGGGGGGGTCCACGGTAATTCACCCCTCCACTTT
CDR3aa: CAWKLGGVHGNSPLHF

d_gene: -
abundance: -
j_gene: TRBJ1-1
v_gene: TRBV2
CDR3nt: TGTGCCAGCAGGGCCCCGGGGGTGGGCACTGAAGCTTTCTTT
CDR3aa: CASRAPGVGTEAFF

d_gene: -
abundance: -
j_gene: TRBJ2-3
v_gene: TRBV5-6
CDR3nt: TGTGCCAGCAGCTTGAGCAGGGATACGCAGTATTTT
CDR3aa: CASSLSRDTQYF

d_gene: -
abundance: few
j_gene: TRBJ1-5
v_gene: TRBV6-1
CDR3nt: TGTGCCAGCAGTGAAGTTGGACAGCCCCAGCATTTT
CDR3aa: CASSEVGQPQHF